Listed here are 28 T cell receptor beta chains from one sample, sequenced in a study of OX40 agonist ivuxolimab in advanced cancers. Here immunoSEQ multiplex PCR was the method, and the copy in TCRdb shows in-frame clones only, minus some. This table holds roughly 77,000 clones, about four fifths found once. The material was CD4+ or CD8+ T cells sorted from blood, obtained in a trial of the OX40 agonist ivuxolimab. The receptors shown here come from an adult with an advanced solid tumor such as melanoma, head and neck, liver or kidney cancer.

CDR3: CASSLGGWEETQYF. The CDR3 DNA sequence: TGTGCCAGCAGCTTGGGGGGTTGGGAAGAGACCCAGTACTTC. The chain has TRBV9 and TRBJ2-5; a weak D match, TRBD2 (6 bases). V was cut by 4 bases and J by 3 bases, with 13 bases left in between. The CDR3 has 14 amino acids. Germline assignment: CDR1 SGDLS and CDR2 YYNGEE.

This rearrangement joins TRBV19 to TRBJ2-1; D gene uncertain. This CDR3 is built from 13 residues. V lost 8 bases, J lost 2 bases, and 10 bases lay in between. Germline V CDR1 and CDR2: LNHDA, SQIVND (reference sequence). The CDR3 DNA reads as TGTGCCAGTCTGGACCCCCCCTACAATGAGCAGTTCTTC. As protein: CASLDPPYNEQFF.

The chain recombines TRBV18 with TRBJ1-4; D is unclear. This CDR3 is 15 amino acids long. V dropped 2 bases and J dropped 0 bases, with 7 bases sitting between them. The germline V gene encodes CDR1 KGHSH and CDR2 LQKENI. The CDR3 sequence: CASSPRTATNEKLFF. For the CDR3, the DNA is TGTGCCAGCTCACCAAGGACCGCAACTAATGAAAAACTGTTTTTT.

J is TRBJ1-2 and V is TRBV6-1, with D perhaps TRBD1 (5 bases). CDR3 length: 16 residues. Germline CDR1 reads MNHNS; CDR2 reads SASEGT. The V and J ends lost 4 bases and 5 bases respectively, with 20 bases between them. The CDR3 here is CASSGTWDGTFYGYTF. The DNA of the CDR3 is TGTGCCAGCAGTGGGACTTGGGACGGAACATTTTATGGCTACACCTTC.

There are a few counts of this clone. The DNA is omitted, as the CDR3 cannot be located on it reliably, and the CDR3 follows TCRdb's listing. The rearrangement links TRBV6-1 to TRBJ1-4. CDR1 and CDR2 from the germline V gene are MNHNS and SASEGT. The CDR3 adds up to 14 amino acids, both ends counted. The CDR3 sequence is CASSEVREVKNCFF.

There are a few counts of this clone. Written as DNA, the CDR3 is TGTGCCAGCAGTGACGGGACAGGGAGTTACTTC. Its translation: CASSDGTGSYF. The rearrangement uses TRBV6-5 and TRBJ2-7; 9 bases are a match to TRBD1. Germline V CDR1 and CDR2: MNHEY, SVGAGI. CDR3 length equals 11 residues. V lost 5 bases and J lost 13; bases outside the gene matches: 6.

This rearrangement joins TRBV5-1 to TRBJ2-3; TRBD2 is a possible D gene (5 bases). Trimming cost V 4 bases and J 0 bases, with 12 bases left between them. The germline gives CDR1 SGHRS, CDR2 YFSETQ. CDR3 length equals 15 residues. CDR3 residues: CASSRNGKSTDTQYF. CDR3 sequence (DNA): TGCGCCAGCAGCCGTAACGGGAAGAGCACAGATACGCAGTATTTT.

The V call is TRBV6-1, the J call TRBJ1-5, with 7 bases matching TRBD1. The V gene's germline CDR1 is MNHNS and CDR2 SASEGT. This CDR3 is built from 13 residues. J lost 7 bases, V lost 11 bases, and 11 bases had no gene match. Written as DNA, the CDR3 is TGTGCCTCCACATCACAGGGGAAACAGCCCCAGCATTTT. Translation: CASTSQGKQPQHF.

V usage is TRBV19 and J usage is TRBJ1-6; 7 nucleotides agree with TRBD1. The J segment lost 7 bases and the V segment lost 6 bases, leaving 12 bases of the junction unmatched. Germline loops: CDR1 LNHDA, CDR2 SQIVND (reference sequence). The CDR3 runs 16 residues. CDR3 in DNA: TGTGCCAGTAGCCGGGGCTGGACAGGCTCCAATTCACCCCTCCACTTT. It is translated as CASSRGWTGSNSPLHF. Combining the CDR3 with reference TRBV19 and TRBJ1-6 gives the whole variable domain DGGITQSPKYLFRKEGQNVTLSCEQNLNHDAMYWYRQDPGQGLRLIYYSQIVNDFQKGDIAEGYSVSREKKESFPLTVTSAQKNPTAFYLCASSRGWTGSNSPLHFGNGTRLTVT.

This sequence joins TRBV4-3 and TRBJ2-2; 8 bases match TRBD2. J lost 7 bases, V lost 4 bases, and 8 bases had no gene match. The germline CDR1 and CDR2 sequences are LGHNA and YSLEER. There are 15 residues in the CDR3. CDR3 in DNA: TGCGCCAGCAGCCGGGGGGAGCGGGGGAGCGGGGAGCTGTTTTTT. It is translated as CASSRGERGSGELFF.

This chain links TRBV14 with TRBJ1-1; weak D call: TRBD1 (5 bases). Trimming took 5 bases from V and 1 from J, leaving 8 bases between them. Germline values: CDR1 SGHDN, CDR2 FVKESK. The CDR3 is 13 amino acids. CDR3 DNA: TGTGCCAGCAGCTGGGGGACGAACACTGAAGCTTTCTTT. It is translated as CASSWGTNTEAFF.

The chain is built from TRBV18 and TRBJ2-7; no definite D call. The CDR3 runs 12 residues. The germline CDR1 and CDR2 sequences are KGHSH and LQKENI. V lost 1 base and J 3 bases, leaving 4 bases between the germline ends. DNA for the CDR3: TGTGCCAGCTCACCACAGAACTACGAGCAGTACTTC. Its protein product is CASSPQNYEQYF.

This CDR3 reads CASSSNEKLFF. The CDR3 coding sequence is TGTGCCAGCAGTTCCAATGAAAAACTGTTTTTT. The V gene is TRBV28, the J gene TRBJ1-4; D not certain. Germline assignment: CDR1 MDHEN and CDR2 SYDVKM. CDR3 length: 11 amino acids. With 4 bases removed from V and 5 bases from J, the gap between germline ends came to 2 bases. Supplemented by reference TRBV28 and TRBJ1-4, the full variable domain reads DVKVTQSSRYLVKRTGEKVFLECVQDMDHENMFWYRQDPGLGLRLIYFSYDVKMKEKGDIPEGYSVSREKKERFSLILESASTNQTSMYLCASSSNEKLFFGSGTQLSVL.

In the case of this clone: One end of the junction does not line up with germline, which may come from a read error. The DNA for the CDR3 is TGTGCCAGCAGTGAGTTCGAGAGATCCATGGGCTTC. Amino acid sequence: CASSEFERSMGF. The chain is built from TRBV6-1 and TRBJ2-7; D gene unclear. Germline V gene data show CDR1 as MNHNS and CDR2 as SASEGT. This CDR3 contains 12 residues.

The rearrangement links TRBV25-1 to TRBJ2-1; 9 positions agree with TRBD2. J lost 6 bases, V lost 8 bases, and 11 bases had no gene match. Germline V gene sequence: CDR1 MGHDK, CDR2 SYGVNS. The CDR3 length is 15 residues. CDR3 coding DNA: TGTGCCAGCTCCCCTAGCGGGAAGGTACGCAATGAGCAGTTCTTC. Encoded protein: CASSPSGKVRNEQFF.

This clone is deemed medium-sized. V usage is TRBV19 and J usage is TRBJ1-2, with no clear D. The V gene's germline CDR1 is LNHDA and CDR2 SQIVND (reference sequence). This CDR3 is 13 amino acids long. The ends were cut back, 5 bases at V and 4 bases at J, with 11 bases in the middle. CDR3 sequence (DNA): TGTGCCAGTAGTCCTGGGAATTTCTATGGCTACACCTTC. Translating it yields CASSPGNFYGYTF. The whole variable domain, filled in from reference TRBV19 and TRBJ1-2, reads DGGITQSPKYLFRKEGQNVTLSCEQNLNHDAMYWYRQDPGQGLRLIYYSQIVNDFQKGDIAEGYSVSREKKESFPLTVTSAQKNPTAFYLCASSPGNFYGYTFGSGTRLTVV.

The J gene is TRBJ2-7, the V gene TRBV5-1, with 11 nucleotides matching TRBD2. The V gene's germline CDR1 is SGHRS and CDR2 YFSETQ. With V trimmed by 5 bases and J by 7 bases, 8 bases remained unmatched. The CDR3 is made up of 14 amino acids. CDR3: CASSPGLAGEEQYF. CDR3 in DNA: TGCGCCAGCAGTCCCGGACTAGCGGGCGAAGAGCAGTACTTC.

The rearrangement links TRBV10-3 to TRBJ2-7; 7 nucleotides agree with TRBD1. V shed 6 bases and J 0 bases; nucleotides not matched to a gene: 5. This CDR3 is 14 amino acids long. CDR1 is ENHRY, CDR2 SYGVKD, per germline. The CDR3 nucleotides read TGTGCCATCAGGCGGACAGGTCTCTCCTACGAGCAGTACTTC. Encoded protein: CAIRRTGLSYEQYF.

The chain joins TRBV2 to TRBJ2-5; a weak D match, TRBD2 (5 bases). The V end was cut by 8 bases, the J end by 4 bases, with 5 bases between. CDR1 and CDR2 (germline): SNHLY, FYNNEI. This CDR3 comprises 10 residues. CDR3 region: CASGRETQYF. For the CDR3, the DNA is TGTGCCAGCGGGAGAGAGACCCAGTACTTC.

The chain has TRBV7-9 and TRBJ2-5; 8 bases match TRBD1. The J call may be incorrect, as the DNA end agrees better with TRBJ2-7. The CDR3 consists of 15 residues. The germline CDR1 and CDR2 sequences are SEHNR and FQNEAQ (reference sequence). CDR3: CASSTRTGRTYEQYF. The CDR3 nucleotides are TGTGCCAGCAGCACCCGGACAGGGAGGACATACGAGCAGTACTTC.

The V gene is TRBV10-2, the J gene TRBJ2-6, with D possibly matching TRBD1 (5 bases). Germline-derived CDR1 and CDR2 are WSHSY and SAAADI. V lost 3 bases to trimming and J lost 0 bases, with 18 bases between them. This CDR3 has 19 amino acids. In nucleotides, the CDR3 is TGCGCCAGCAGTGAAATCTATGCCAGGGCCAGCTCTGGGGCCAACGTCCTGACTTTC. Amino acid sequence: CASSEIYARASSGANVLTF.

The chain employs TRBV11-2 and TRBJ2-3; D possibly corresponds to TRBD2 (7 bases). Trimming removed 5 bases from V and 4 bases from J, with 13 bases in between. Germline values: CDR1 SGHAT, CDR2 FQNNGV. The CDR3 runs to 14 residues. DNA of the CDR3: TGTGCCAGCAGCGGGGGGGCCTACTCAGATACGCAGTATTTT. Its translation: CASSGGAYSDTQYF.

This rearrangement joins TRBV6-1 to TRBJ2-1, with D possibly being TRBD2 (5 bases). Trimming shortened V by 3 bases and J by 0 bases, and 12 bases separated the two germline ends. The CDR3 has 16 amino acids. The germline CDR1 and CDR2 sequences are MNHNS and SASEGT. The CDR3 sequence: CASSDLGARSYNEQFF. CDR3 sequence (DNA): TGTGCCAGCAGTGACCTGGGAGCTCGCTCCTACAATGAGCAGTTCTTC.

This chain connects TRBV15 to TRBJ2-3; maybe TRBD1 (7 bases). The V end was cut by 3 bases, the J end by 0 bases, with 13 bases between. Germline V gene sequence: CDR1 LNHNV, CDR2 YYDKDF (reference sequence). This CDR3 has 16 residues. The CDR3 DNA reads TGTGCCACCAGCAGGGCAGGGGGGTCTAGCACAGATACGCAGTATTTT. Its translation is CATSRAGGSSTDTQYF.

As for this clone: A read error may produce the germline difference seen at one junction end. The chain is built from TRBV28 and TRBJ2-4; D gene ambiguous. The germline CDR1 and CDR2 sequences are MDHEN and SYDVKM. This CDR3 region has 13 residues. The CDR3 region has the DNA TGTGCCAGCAGTTTAGGCAGAGTAGAGACTCAAACCTTC. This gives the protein CASSLGRVETQTF. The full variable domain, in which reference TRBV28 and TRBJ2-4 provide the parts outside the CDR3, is DVKVTQSSRYLVKRTGEKVFLECVQDMDHENMFWYRQDPGLGLRLIYFSYDVKMKEKGDIPEGYSVSREKKERFSLILESASTNQTSMYLCASSLGRVETQTFGAGTRLSVL.

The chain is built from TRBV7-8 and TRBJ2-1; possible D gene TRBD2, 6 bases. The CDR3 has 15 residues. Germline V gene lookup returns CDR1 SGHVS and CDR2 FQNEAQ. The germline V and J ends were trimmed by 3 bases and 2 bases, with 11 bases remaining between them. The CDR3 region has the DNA TGTGCCAGCAGCTTGGGGACTCTTACCTACAATGAGCAGTTCTTC. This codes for CASSLGTLTYNEQFF.

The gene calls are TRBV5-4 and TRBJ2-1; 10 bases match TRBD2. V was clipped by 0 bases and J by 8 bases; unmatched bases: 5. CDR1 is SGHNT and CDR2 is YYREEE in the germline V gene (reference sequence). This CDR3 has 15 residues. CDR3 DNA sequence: TGTGCCAGCAGCTTGGCGGCTAGCGGGGGTTATGAGCAGTTCTTC. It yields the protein CASSLAASGGYEQFF.

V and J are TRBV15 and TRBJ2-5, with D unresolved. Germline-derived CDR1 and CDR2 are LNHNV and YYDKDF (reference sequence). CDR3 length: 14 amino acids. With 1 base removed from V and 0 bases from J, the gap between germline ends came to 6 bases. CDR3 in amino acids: CATSRGEYQETQYF. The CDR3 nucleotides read TGTGCCACCAGCAGAGGCGAGTACCAAGAGACCCAGTACTTC.